The 30 T cell receptor beta chains below come from one sample, sequenced in a study of blood T cells in healthy people across ages (dated by TCRdb to between 2014 and 2017). Receptor libraries were prepared by 5' RACE. Sequenced on an Illumina HiSeq 2500. A second PCR of roughly 7 to 11 cycles was performed with a sample-barcoded 5' primer and a J-beta primer mix. TCRdb trimmed the raw reads at Q25, called clones with MiXCR and kept productive beta chains. Rows matching on CDR3 protein sequence are summarized as one entry with the most common DNA and genes. The sample profile shows nearly 1 million distinct CDR3 sequences; roughly half of them were found once. About 22% of the sample belongs to the ten largest clones. Sequenced material: blood. The source of these receptors is a woman between 55 and 75 years old in good health.

The table lists this clonotype with a few counts. V usage is TRBV27 and J usage is TRBJ2-7, with TRBD2 as a possible D gene (6 bases). Trimming removed 8 bases from V and 2 bases from J, with 19 bases in between. CDR1 and CDR2 from the germline V gene are MNHEY and SMNVEV (reference sequence). The CDR3 is made up of 15 amino acids. CDR3 amino acids: CASRSSGVNPYEQYF. CDR3 coding DNA: TGTGCCAGCCGCTCCTCGGGGGTGAATCCCTACGAGCAGTACTTC.

This clonotype was seen more than once but under ten times. The V and J genes are TRBV7-3 and TRBJ2-1; perhaps TRBD2 as D (6 bases). Germline values: CDR1 SGHTA, CDR2 FQGTGA. There are 15 residues in the CDR3. Trimming left V 1 base short and J 1 base short, with 8 bases between. The CDR3 bases are TGTGCCAGCAGCTTAAACGGACTATCCTACAATGAGCAGTTCTTC. This encodes CASSLNGLSYNEQFF.

V gene TRBV12-3 or TRBV12-4 combines with J gene TRBJ1-1, with D perhaps matching TRBD1 (6 bases). The CDR3 has 11 residues. V shed 7 bases and J shed 11 bases, with 14 bases lying between them. CDR3 in amino acids: CASTAGVVAFF. CDR3 sequence (DNA): TGTGCCAGCACCGCAGGGGTGGTTGCTTTCTTT.

The table lists this clonotype with a few counts. The chain uses TRBV4-3 and TRBJ2-4; 7 bases align to TRBD2. After removal of 1 base from V and 0 bases from J, the junction contained 9 bases not matched to a gene. Per germline, CDR1 LGHNA and CDR2 YSLEER. The CDR3 runs 18 residues. CDR3 sequence (DNA): TGCGCCAGCAGCCAAGTATTTAGCGGGCTCCTAGCCAAAAACATTCAGTACTTC. As protein: CASSQVFSGLLAKNIQYF.

The genes are TRBV12-3 or TRBV12-4 and TRBJ2-7; either TRBD1 or TRBD2 may supply D (5 bases each). The CDR3 spans 16 residues. V was trimmed by 6 bases and J by 0 bases, leaving 18 bases between them. CDR3 bases: TGTGCCAGCAGCAGTGGAATCCGGGGCGACTCCTACGAGCAGTACTTC. Translated: CASSSGIRGDSYEQYF.

The V call is TRBV4-3, the J call TRBJ1-4; 7 positions match TRBD1. The CDR3 runs to 21 residues. Germline-derived CDR1 and CDR2 are LGHNA and YSLEER. Germline trimming cut 4 bases from V and 0 bases from J; bases unmatched to any gene: 20. In DNA form, the CDR3 reads TGCGCCAGCAGCCCCCACTTAGCCGACCGACAGGGAACTACAACTAATGAAAAACTGTTTTTT. Encoded protein: CASSPHLADRQGTTTNEKLFF.

This clonotype has only a few counts. The chain joins TRBV4-1 to TRBJ2-3; 8 nucleotides align to TRBD2. Germline V gives CDR1 MGHRA, CDR2 YSYEKL. The CDR3 totals 17 residues. The ends lost 1 base at V and 0 bases at J; junction bases unmatched: 6. For the CDR3, the DNA is TGCGCCAGCAGCCAAGTTTCGAAGCGGGGGAGCACAGATACGCAGTATTTT. As protein: CASSQVSKRGSTDTQYF.

The CDR3 loop reads CASSPGDSRTDTQYF. In nucleotides, the CDR3 is TGCGCCAGCAGCCCAGGGGACTCACGCACAGATACGCAGTATTTT. V and J are TRBV4-1 and TRBJ2-3, with D tentatively TRBD1 or TRBD2 (6 bases each). Between the trimmed V and J ends, which lost 4 bases and 1 base, there was a span of 12 bases. The CDR3 sequence is 15 residues long. Germline V gene lookup returns CDR1 MGHRA and CDR2 YSYEKL.

The chain has TRBV11-2 and TRBJ2-7; 8 bases match TRBD1. The CDR3 is 15 amino acids. Trimming at V came to 3 bases and at J to 5 bases, leaving 9 bases not matched to a gene. The germline V gene encodes CDR1 SGHAT and CDR2 FQNNGV. The CDR3 DNA is TGTGCCAGCAGCTTCCAGGCGGACAGGGTCAACGAGCAGTACTTC. It specifies CASSFQADRVNEQYF.

The chain has TRBV7-9 and TRBJ2-3; 11 bases match TRBD2. The CDR3 is made up of 15 amino acids. Germline CDR1 and CDR2: SEHNR and FQNEAQ (reference sequence). V was clipped by 2 bases and J by 4 bases; unmatched bases: 2. The CDR3 protein is CASSLLLAGADTQYF. The DNA of the CDR3 is TGTGCCAGCAGCTTATTACTAGCGGGGGCAGATACGCAGTATTTT.

This rearrangement joins TRBV28 to TRBJ2-5; 9 bases fit TRBD1. The J call may be mistaken, given a closer DNA end match to TRBJ2-7. Germline V lookup: CDR1 MDHEN, CDR2 SYDVKM. The CDR3 contains 13 residues. The CDR3 here is CASRGQGSDEQYF. DNA for the CDR3: TGTGCCAGCAGGGGACAGGGTTCCGACGAGCAGTACTTC.

CDR3 amino acids: CASSQRRNYGYTF. The CDR3, as DNA: TGTGCCAGCAGCCAACGACGAAACTATGGCTACACCTTC. This sequence joins TRBV3-1 and TRBJ1-2; no reliable D call. Trimming removed 2 bases at V and 2 bases at J, with 6 bases between. Germline CDR1 and CDR2: LGHDT and YNNKEL (reference sequence). The CDR3 loop spans 13 amino acids.

With regard to this clonotype: This may be a read error, as it is one base from a much larger clone. The chain recombines TRBV28 with TRBJ2-3; no reliable D call. Germline V gene lookup returns CDR1 MDHEN and CDR2 SYDVKM. CDR3 length: 13 amino acids. CDR3 bases: TGTACCAGCAGCCAGTGGACGGTGGATACGCAGTATTTT. It encodes CTSSQWTVDTQYF. Drawing the rest from reference TRBV28 and TRBJ2-3, the complete variable domain is DVKVTQSSRYLVKRTGEKVFLECVQDMDHENMFWYRQDPGLGLRLIYFSYDVKMKEKGDIPEGYSVSREKKERFSLILESASTNQTSMYLCTSSQWTVDTQYFGPGTRLTVL.

The chain combines TRBV4-2 with TRBJ2-5; D may be TRBD2 (5 bases). Looked up from germline, CDR1 is LGHNA and CDR2 is YNFKEQ. Trimming pared 4 bases from V and 9 bases from J, leaving 24 bases between. The CDR3 extends over 16 amino acids. In DNA form, the CDR3 reads TGTGCCAGCAGCCCCACCTTAGCGTCCCGGATTTCGGCCCAGTACTTC. It specifies CASSPTLASRISAQYF.

The chain employs TRBV12-3 or TRBV12-4 and TRBJ2-4, with D tentatively TRBD1 (6 bases). This CDR3 spans 15 amino acids. Trimming pared 4 bases from V and 7 bases from J, leaving 17 bases between. This CDR3 reads CASSSGKTGLNIQYF. CDR3 nucleotides: TGTGCCAGCAGTTCGGGGAAGACAGGTTTGAACATTCAGTACTTC.

This clonotype was counted ten times or more. The chain uses TRBV27 and TRBJ2-5; 8 positions agree with TRBD2. The CDR3 sequence is 16 residues long. Germline lookup yields CDR1 MNHEY and CDR2 SMNVEV (reference sequence). With 6 bases clipped from V and 0 bases from J, the junction kept 9 bases outside the gene matches. Written as DNA, the CDR3 is TGTGCCAGCAGCTTAGGTCTAGCGGGTGACCAAGAGACCCAGTACTTC. Amino acid sequence: CASSLGLAGDQETQYF.

The DNA of the CDR3 is TGCAGTGCTAGGGGTAGGACACTTAATAATTCACCCCTCCACTTT. Its protein is CSARGRTLNNSPLHF. The V gene is TRBV20-1, the J gene TRBJ1-6, with D possibly matching TRBD1 (5 bases). Looked up from germline, CDR1 is DFQATT and CDR2 is SNEGSKA (reference sequence). The CDR3 covers 15 residues. Trimming stripped 3 bases from V and 5 bases from J, with 14 bases between.

V gene TRBV20-1 combines with J gene TRBJ2-1, with 11 bases aligning to TRBD2. This CDR3 has 16 amino acids. Germline trimming cut 3 bases from V and 4 bases from J; bases unmatched to any gene: 8. Per germline, CDR1 DFQATT and CDR2 SNEGSKA (reference sequence). CDR3 nucleotides: TGCAGTGCTAGGCGCTCGGGGACTAGCGGTTACAATGAGCAGTTCTTC. Amino acid sequence: CSARRSGTSGYNEQFF.

The V call is TRBV7-8, the J call TRBJ2-5, with D hard to call. Germline CDR1 and CDR2: SGHVS and FQNEAQ. This CDR3 spans 13 amino acids. Trimming pared 3 bases from V and 1 base from J, leaving 6 bases between. The CDR3 is CASSFSFQETQYF. The CDR3 DNA sequence: TGTGCCAGCAGCTTTTCCTTCCAAGAGACCCAGTACTTC.

This clonotype has only a few counts. J is TRBJ2-5 and V is TRBV18; D not resolved. The CDR3 has 12 residues. Between the trimmed V and J ends, which lost 2 bases and 1 base, there was a span of 2 bases. Per the germline V gene, CDR1 is KGHSH and CDR2 is LQKENI. This CDR3 is CASSPAQETQYF. DNA of the CDR3: TGTGCCAGCTCACCAGCCCAAGAGACCCAGTACTTC.

Concerning this clonotype: A junction boundary mismatches the germline segment, possibly from a read error. The chain links TRBV10-3 to TRBJ2-3; 7 bases fit TRBD1. The length of the CDR3 is 14 residues. Germline assignment: CDR1 ENHRY and CDR2 SYGVKD. In DNA, the CDR3 is TGTGCCAGCCTACCGGGACAGCACACAGATACGCGGTATTTT. It encodes CASLPGQHTDTRYF.

The chain links TRBV6-5 to TRBJ2-3; the D is unclear. CDR3 length: 14 amino acids. V lost 6 bases, J lost 1 base, and 11 bases lay in between. Germline values: CDR1 MNHEY, CDR2 SVGAGI. The CDR3 sequence is CASRWSGGTDTQYF. The CDR3 bases are TGTGCCAGCAGGTGGAGTGGGGGCACAGATACGCAGTATTTT.

The chain has TRBV7-9 and TRBJ2-5; maybe TRBD1 (5 bases). This CDR3 is built from 13 residues. Per the germline V gene, CDR1 is SEHNR and CDR2 is FQNEAQ (reference sequence). Trimming cost V 5 bases and J 6 bases, with 13 bases left between them. CDR3 sequence: CASSLQGRQTQYF. DNA for the CDR3: TGTGCCAGCAGCCTGCAGGGTAGACAGACCCAGTACTTC.

This clonotype was observed a handful of times. V and J are TRBV20-1 and TRBJ2-7, with D maybe TRBD1 (5 bases). V gave up 5 bases and J gave up 4 bases, with 9 bases separating them. Germline CDR1 and CDR2: DFQATT and SNEGSKA (reference sequence). The CDR3 is made up of 11 amino acids. CDR3 bases: TGCAGTGCTGATGACAGATACGAGCAGTACTTC. It encodes CSADDRYEQYF.

There are a few counts of this clonotype. The DNA of the CDR3 is TGTGCCAGCACCGCATCCAGGGGACTAGGCTTTCTCTATACGCAGTATTTT. It is translated as CASTASRGLGFLYTQYF. The V and J genes are TRBV6-2 or TRBV6-3 and TRBJ2-3, with 8 nucleotides matching TRBD2. The germline V gene encodes CDR1 MNHEY and CDR2 SVGEGT. This CDR3 has 17 residues. V was clipped by 7 bases and J by 7 bases; unmatched bases: 19.

This clonotype has just a few counts. The V call is TRBV20-1, the J call TRBJ2-1; 7 nucleotides line up with TRBD1. The CDR3 extends over 13 amino acids. Trimming removed 3 bases from V and 3 bases from J; junction bases left unmatched: 2. The germline gives CDR1 DFQATT, CDR2 SNEGSKA (reference sequence). CDR3 in amino acids: CSASQGVYNEQFF. The CDR3 coding sequence is TGCAGTGCTAGCCAGGGGGTCTACAATGAGCAGTTCTTC.

The chain links TRBV11-2 to TRBJ2-5, with D perhaps matching TRBD2 (5 bases). Per the germline V gene, CDR1 is SGHAT and CDR2 is FQNNGV. V was cut by 4 bases and J by 1 base, with 10 bases left in between. CDR3 length: 14 residues. The CDR3 protein is CASSSKRPQETQYF. The DNA for the CDR3 is TGTGCCAGCAGCTCAAAGCGGCCCCAAGAGACCCAGTACTTC.

J is TRBJ2-5 and V is TRBV10-3; no clear D. Trimming took off 3 bases at V and 2 bases at J, with 10 bases between the two ends. This CDR3 spans 14 amino acids. Germline CDR1 and CDR2: ENHRY and SYGVKD. DNA of the CDR3: TGTGCCATCAGTGAAAGGGTTGAACAAGAGACCCAGTACTTC. It translates to CAISERVEQETQYF.

This chain connects TRBV5-4 to TRBJ2-1, with 9 bases matching TRBD2. In germline, CDR1 is SGHNT, CDR2 YYREEE (reference sequence). This CDR3 has 16 amino acids. Germline trimming cut 4 bases from V and 4 bases from J; bases unmatched to any gene: 9. DNA of the CDR3: TGTGCCAGCAGCAGCCCCGGGACTAGCCTTTACAATGAGCAGTTCTTC. It encodes CASSSPGTSLYNEQFF.

V gene TRBV28 combines with J gene TRBJ1-1; D is undetermined. Trimming left V 6 bases short and J 5 bases short, with 19 bases between. The germline CDR1 and CDR2 sequences are MDHEN and SYDVKM. The CDR3 covers 15 residues. The CDR3 sequence is CASSPSRDPGTEAFF. The CDR3 bases are TGTGCCAGCAGCCCCTCCCGGGATCCTGGGACTGAAGCTTTCTTT.